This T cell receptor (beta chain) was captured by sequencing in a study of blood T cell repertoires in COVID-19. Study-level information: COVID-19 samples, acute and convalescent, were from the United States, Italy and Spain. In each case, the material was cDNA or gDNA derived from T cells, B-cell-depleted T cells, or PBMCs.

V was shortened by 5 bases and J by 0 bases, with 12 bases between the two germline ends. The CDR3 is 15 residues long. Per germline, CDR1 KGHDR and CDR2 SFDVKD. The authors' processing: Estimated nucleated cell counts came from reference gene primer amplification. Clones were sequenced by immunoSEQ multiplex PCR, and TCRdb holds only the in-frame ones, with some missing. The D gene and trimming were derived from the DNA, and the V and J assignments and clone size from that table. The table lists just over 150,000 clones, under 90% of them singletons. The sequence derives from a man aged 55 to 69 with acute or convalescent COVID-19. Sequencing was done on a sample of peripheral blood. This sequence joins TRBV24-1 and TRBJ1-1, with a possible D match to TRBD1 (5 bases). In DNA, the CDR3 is TGTGCCACCAGTGTCACTCGACAGATGAACACTGAAGCTTTCTTT. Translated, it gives CATSVTRQMNTEAFF.